Detailed here is one T cell receptor beta chain. The CDR3 is 22 amino acids. This sample is drawn from a study of blood T cell repertoires in COVID-19. Overall study context: The samples span acute and convalescent COVID-19 from the United States, Italy and Spain. The analysed material was cDNA or gDNA that came from T cells, B-cell-depleted T cells, or PBMCs.

Clinical histories supplied by participants themselves formed the basis of cohort assignment. Authors' data handling: Using reference gene primer amplification, nucleated cell counts were estimated. Clones were sequenced by immunoSEQ multiplex PCR, and TCRdb holds only the in-frame ones, with some missing. That table gives V, J and clone size, and the DNA gave D and trimming. In the table there are more than 300,000 clones, over 85% of which are singletons. The origin of this receptor is a woman aged 25-40 years who had recovered from COVID-19. The V call is TRBV21-1, the J call TRBJ1-1; the table's D call of TRBD1 was not tested on the DNA. TRBV21-1 is a documented pseudogene. The sequencing sample was made of PBMCs or T cells enriched from blood (not recorded which). The CDR3 DNA reads TGTGCCAGCAGCAAAGTGAAACGGGACAGGAGACCCTACCCCGAGCCAGACACTGAAGCTTTCTTT. This sequence encodes CASSKVKRDRRPYPEPDTEAFF.